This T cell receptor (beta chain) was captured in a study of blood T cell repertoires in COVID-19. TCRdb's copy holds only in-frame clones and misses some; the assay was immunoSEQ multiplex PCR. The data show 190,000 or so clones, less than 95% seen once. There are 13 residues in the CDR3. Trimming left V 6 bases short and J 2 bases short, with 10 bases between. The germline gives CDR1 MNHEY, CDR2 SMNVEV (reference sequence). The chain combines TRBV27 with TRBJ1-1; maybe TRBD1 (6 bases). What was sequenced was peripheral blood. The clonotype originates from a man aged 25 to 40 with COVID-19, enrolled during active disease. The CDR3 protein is CASRTGPNTEAFF. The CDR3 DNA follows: TGTGCCAGCAGAACAGGGCCAAACACTGAAGCTTTCTTT.